What follows describes a single T cell receptor (beta chain). Original methodology: The authors estimated nucleated cell counts from reference gene primer amplification. Assay: immunoSEQ multiplex PCR; the TCRdb copy retains only in-frame clones and omits some. Clone size and V and J calls were adopted from that table, with D and trimming inferred from the DNA. The sample has about 150,000 clones; less than 90% are singletons. The data stem from a study of blood T cell repertoires in COVID-19. In the study overall: The United States, Italy and Spain were the sources of the acute and convalescent COVID-19 samples. T cells, B-cell-depleted T cells, or PBMCs provided the cDNA or gDNA that served as material.

V lost 0 bases and J lost 2, with 8 bases in between. This CDR3 comprises 15 residues. Germline CDR1 is LNHNV and CDR2 is YYDKDF (reference sequence). Sequenced material: peripheral blood. The receptor comes from a woman in her sixties or seventies with acute or convalescent COVID-19. The chain employs TRBV15 and TRBJ1-5; a weak D match, TRBD1 (5 bases). The CDR3 DNA follows: TGTGCCACCAGCAGAGATCTGACAGGCAATCAGCCCCAGCATTTT. Translation: CATSRDLTGNQPQHF.